The following is a T cell receptor (beta chain) sequence with its context. Time point described: newly diagnosed GD, antithyroid drugs for less than 3 months. There was RNA extracted from PBMCs, and the TCR library was made from it. Roughly 8.2-milliliter peripheral blood samples went into EDTA tubes. The sample originates from a study of regulatory T cells in long-lasting Graves disease. Trimming took 3 bases from V and 5 from J, leaving 17 bases between them. Germline lookup yields CDR1 KGHSH and CDR2 LQKENI. The CDR3 length is 15 residues. The authors built TCR beta libraries using iRepertoire HTBI primers and Arm-PCR of CDR3 regions. TCRdb redid the calling of the multiplex PCR reads with MiXCR, one entry per CDR3 protein. The sample carries around 470,000 distinct CDR3 sequences, around 15% recorded once. The sample was also reused in another study, on T cells in Graves' hyperthyroidism and ophthalmopathy. As that report states: Within blood appeared most thyroid clonotypes that had expanded above 0.001.

The chain couples TRBV18 to TRBJ2-7, with D perhaps being TRBD1 or TRBD2 (6 bases each). This TCR derives from a woman between 45 and 60 years old with Graves disease. The sample was peripheral blood mononuclear cells (PBMCs), taken at new diagnosis, from a patient treated with antithyroid drugs. CDR3 coding DNA: TGTGCCAGCTCACCGCCTTACCAGGGGAGGAACGAGCAGTACTTC. Translated, it gives CASSPPYQGRNEQYF.